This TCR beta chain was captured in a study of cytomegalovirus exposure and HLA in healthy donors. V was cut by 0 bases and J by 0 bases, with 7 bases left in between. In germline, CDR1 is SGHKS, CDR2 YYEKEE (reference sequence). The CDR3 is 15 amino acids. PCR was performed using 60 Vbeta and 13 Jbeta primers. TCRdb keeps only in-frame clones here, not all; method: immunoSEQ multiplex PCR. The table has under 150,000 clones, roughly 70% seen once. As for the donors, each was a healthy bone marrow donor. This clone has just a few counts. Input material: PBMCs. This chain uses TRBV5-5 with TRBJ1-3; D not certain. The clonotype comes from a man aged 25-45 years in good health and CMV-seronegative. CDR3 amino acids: CASSLDFSSGNTIYF. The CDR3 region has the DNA TGTGCCAGCAGCTTGGACTTTAGCTCTGGAAACACCATATATTTT.